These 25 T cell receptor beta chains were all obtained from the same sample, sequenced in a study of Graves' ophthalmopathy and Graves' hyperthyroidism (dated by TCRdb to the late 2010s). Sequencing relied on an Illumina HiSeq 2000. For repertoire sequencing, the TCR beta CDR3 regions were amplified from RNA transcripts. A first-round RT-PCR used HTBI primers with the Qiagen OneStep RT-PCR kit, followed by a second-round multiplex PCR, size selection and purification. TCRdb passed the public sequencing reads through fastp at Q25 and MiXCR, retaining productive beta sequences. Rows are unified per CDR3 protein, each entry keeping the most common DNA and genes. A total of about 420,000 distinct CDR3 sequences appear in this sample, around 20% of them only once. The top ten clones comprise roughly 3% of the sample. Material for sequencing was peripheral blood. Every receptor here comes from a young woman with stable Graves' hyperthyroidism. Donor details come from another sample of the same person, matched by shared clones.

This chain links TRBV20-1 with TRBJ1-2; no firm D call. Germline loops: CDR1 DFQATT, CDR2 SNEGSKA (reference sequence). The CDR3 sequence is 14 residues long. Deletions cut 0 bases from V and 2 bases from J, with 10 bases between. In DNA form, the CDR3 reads TGCAGTGCTAGAGATCCGGGTAGCAACTATGGCTACACCTTC. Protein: CSARDPGSNYGYTF.

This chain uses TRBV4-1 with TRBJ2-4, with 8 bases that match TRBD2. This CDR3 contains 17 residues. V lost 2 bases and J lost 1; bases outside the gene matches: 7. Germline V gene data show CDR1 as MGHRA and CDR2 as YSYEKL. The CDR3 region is CASSQPSAGVAKNIQYF. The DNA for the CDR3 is TGCGCCAGCAGCCAACCTTCAGCGGGAGTTGCCAAAAACATTCAGTACTTC.

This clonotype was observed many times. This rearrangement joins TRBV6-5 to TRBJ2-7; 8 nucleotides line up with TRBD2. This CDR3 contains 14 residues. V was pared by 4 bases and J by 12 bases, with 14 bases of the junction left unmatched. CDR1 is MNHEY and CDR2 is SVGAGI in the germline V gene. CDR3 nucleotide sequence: TGTGCCAGCAGTTCCCCGGGACTAGTCATGCAGCGGTACTTC. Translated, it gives CASSSPGLVMQRYF.

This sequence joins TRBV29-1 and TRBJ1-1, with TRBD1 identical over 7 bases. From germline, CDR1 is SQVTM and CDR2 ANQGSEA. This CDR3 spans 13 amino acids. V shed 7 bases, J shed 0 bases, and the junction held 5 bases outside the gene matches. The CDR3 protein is CSARQGMNTEAFF. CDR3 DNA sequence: TGCAGCGCTAGACAGGGTATGAACACTGAAGCTTTCTTT.

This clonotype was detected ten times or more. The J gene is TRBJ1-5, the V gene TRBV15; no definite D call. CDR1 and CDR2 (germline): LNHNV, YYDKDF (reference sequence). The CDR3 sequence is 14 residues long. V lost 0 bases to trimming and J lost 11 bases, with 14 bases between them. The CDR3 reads CATSRDSSGRAQHF. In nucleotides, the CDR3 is TGTGCCACCAGCAGAGATTCGTCCGGGCGGGCCCAGCATTTT.

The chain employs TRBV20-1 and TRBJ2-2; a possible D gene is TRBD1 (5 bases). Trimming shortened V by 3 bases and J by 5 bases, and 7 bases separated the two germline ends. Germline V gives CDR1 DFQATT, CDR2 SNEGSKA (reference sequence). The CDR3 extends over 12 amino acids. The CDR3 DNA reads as TGCAGTGCTAGGACAGATACCGGGGAGCTGTTTTTT. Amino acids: CSARTDTGELFF.

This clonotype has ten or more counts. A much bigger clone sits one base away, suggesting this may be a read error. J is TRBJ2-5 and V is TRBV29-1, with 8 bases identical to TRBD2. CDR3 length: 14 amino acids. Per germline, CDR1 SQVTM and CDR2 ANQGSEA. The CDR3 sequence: CSVDPAGVVETKYF. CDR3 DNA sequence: TGCAGCGTTGACCCAGCGGGAGTGGTAGAGACCAAGTACTTC.

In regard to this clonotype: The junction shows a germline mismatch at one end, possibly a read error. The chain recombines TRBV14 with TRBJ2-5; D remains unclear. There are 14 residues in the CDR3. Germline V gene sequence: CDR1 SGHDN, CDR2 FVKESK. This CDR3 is CTSSPRDYQETQYF. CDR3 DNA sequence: TGTACCAGCAGCCCAAGGGATTACCAAGAGACCCAGTACTTC. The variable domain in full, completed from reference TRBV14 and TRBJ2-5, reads EAGVTQFPSHSVIEKGQTVTLRCDPISGHDNLYWYRRVMGKEIKFLLHFVKESKQDESGMPNNRFLAERTGGTYSTLKVQPAELEDSGVYFCTSSPRDYQETQYFGPGTRLLVL.

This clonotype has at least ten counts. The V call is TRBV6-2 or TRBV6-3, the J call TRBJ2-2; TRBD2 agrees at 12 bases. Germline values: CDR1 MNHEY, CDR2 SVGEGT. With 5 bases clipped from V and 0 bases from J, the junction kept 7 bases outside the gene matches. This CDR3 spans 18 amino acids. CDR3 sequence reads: CASSPRGLAGSNTGELFF. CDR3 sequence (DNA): TGTGCCAGCAGTCCGAGGGGACTAGCGGGCTCGAACACCGGGGAGCTGTTTTTT.

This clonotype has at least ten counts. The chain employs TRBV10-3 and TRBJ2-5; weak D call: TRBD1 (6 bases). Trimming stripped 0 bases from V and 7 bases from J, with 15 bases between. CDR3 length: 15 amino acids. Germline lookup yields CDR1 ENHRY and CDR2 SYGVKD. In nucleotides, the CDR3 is TGTGCCATCAGTGAGTCAACAGGGAAGTTTGGGACCCAGTACTTC. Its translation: CAISESTGKFGTQYF.

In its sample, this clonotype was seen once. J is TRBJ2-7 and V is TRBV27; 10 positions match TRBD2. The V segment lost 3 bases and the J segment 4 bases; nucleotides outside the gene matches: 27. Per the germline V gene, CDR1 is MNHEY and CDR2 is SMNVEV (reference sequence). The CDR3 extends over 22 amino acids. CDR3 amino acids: CASSLGRRSRGLLLAGRYEQYF. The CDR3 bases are TGTGCCAGCAGTTTGGGTCGCCGCTCCAGGGGCCTCCTACTAGCGGGAAGGTACGAGCAGTACTTC.

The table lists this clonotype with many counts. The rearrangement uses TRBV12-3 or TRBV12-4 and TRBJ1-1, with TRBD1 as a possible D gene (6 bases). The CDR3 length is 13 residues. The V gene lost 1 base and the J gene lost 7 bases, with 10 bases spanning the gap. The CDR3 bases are TGTGCCAGCAGTTTAGACAGGACAGTTGAAGCTTTCTTT. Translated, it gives CASSLDRTVEAFF.

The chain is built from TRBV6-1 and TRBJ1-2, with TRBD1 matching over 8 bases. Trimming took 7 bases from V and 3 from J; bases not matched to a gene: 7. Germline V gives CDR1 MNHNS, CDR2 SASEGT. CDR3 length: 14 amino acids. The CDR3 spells CASTADREYYGYTF. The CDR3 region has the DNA TGTGCCAGCACAGCGGACAGGGAATACTATGGCTACACCTTC.

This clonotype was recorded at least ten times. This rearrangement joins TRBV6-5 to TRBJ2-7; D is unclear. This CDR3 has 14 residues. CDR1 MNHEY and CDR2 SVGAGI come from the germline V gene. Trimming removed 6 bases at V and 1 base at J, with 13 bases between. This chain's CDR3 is CASRPQDISYEQYF. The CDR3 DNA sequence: TGTGCCAGCAGACCCCAAGACATATCCTACGAGCAGTACTTC.

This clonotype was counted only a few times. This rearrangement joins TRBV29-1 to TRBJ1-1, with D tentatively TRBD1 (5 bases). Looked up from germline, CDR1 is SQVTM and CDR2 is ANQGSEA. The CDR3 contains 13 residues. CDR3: CTVGGLLNTEAFF. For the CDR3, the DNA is TGCACCGTCGGGGGACTGTTGAACACTGAAGCTTTCTTT.

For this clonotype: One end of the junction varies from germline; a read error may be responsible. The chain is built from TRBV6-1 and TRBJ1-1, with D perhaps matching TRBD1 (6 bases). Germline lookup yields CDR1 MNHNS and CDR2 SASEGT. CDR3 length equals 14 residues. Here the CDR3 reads CASRRDNSNTEAFF. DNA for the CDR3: TGTGCCAGCAGGAGGGACAACTCGAACACTGAAGCTTTCTTC.

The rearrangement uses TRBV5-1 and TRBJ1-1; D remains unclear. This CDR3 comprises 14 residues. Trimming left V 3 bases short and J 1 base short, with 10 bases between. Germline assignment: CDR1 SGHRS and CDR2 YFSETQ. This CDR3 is CASSSVGENTEAFF. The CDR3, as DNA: TGCGCCAGCAGCTCCGTCGGCGAGAACACTGAAGCTTTCTTT.

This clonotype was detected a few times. For the CDR3, the DNA is TGTGCCAGCAGTTATGACGGCCAGACTTTTTCGATCGATCAGTACTTC. This translates into CASSYDGQTFSIDQYF. This rearrangement joins TRBV6-2 or TRBV6-3 to TRBJ2-7; D is unclear. This CDR3 region has 16 residues. V was trimmed by 3 bases and J by 10 bases, leaving 25 bases between them. Germline V gives CDR1 MNHEY, CDR2 SVGEGT.

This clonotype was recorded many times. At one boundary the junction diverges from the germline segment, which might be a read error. This CDR3 reads CSAGGTGAIKYF. CDR3 nucleotide sequence: TGCAGTGCTGGCGGGACAGGAGCCATTAAGTACTTC. The chain uses TRBV20-1 and TRBJ2-4, with 8 bases fitting TRBD1. CDR3 length: 12 amino acids. CDR1 and CDR2 (germline): DFQATT, SNEGSKA (reference sequence).

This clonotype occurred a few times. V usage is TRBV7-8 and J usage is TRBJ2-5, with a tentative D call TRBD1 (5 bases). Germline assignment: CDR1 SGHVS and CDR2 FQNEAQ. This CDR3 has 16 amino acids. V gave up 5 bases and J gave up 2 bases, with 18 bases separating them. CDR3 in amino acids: CASSPPRRQRQETQYF. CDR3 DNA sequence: TGTGCCAGCAGCCCCCCGCGAAGACAGAGACAAGAGACCCAGTACTTC.

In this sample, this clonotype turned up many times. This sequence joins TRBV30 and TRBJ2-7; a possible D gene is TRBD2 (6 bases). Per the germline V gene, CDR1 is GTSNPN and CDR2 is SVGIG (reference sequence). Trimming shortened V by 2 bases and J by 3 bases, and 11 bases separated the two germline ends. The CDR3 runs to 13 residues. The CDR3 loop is CAWSFAGGYEQYF. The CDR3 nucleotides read TGTGCCTGGAGTTTTGCCGGGGGCTACGAGCAGTACTTC. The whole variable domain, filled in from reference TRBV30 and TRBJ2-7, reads SQTIHQWPATLVQPVGSPLSLECTVEGTSNPNLYWYRQAAGRGLQLLFYSVGIGQISSEVPQNLSASRPQDRQFILSSKKLLLSDSGFYLCAWSFAGGYEQYFGPGTRLTVT.

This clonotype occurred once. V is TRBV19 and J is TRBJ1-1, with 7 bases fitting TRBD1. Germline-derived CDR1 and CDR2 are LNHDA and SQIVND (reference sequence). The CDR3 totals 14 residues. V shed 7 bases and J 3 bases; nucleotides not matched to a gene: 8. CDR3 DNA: TGTGCCAGTACCGAGGGACAGTCTTACACTGAAGCTTTCTTT. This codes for CASTEGQSYTEAFF. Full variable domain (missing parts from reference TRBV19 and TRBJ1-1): DGGITQSPKYLFRKEGQNVTLSCEQNLNHDAMYWYRQDPGQGLRLIYYSQIVNDFQKGDIAEGYSVSREKKESFPLTVTSAQKNPTAFYLCASTEGQSYTEAFFGQGTRLTVV.

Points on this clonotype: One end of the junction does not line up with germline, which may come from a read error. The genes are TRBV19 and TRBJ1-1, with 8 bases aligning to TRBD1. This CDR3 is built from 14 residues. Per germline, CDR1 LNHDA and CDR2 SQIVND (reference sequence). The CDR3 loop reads CASKKDREVTGAFF. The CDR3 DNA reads TGTGCCAGTAAGAAGGACAGGGAGGTCACTGGAGCTTTCTTT. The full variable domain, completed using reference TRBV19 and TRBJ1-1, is DGGITQSPKYLFRKEGQNVTLSCEQNLNHDAMYWYRQDPGQGLRLIYYSQIVNDFQKGDIAEGYSVSREKKESFPLTVTSAQKNPTAFYLCASKKDREVTGAFFGQGTRLTVV.

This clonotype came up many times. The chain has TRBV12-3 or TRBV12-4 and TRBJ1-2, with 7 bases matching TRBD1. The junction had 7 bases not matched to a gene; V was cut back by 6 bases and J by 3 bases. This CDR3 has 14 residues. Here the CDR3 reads CASSPRDRDYGYTF. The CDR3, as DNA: TGTGCCAGCAGCCCACGGGACAGAGACTATGGCTACACCTTC.

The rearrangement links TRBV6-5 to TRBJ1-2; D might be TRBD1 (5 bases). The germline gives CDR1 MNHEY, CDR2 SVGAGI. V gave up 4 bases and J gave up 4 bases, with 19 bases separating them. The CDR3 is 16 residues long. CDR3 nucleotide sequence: TGTGCCAGCAGTTCCTACTACGACAGCCCCCTCTATGGCTACACCTTC. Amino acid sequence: CASSSYYDSPLYGYTF.